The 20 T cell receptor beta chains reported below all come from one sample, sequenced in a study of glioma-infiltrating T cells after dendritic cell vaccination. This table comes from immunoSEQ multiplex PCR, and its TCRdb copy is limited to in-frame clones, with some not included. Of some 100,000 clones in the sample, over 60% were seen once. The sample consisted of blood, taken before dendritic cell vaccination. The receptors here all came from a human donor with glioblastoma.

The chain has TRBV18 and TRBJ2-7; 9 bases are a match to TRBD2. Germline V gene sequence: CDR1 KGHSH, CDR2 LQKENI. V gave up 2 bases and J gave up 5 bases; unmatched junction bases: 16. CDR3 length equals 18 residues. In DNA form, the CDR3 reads TGTGCCAGCTCACCAGATATGGGGTTAGCGGGAGAAGCAAACGAGCAGTACTTC. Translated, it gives CASSPDMGLAGEANEQYF.

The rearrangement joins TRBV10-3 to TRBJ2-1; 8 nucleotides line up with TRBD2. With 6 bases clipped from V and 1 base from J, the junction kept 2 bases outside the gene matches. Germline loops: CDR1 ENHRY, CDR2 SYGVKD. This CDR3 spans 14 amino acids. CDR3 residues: CAIRAGGSYNEQFF. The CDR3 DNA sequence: TGTGCCATCAGGGCGGGAGGATCCTACAATGAGCAGTTCTTC.

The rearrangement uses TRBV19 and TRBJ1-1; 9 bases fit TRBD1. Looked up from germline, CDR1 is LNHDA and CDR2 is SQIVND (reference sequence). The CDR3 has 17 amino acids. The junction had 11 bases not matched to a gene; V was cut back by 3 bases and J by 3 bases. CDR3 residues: CASSIGGTGLWDTEAFF. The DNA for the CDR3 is TGTGCCAGTAGTATCGGGGGGACAGGGCTCTGGGACACTGAAGCTTTCTTT.

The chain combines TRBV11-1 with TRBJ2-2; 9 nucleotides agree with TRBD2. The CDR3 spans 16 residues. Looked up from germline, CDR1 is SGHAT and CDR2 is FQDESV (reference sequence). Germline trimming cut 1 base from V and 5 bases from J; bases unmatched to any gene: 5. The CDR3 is CASSLGSGSGTGELFF. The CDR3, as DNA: TGTGCCAGCAGCTTAGGTAGCGGGAGCGGGACCGGGGAGCTGTTTTTT.

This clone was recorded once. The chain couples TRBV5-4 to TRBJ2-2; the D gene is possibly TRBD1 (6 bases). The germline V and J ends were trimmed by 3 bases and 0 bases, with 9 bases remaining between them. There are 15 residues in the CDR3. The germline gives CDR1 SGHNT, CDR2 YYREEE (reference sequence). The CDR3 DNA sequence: TGTGCCAGCAGCTCGGACAGACCGAACACCGGGGAGCTGTTTTTT. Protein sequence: CASSSDRPNTGELFF.

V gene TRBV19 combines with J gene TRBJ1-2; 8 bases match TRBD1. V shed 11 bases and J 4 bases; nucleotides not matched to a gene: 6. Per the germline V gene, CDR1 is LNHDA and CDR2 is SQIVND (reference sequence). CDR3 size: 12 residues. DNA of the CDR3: TGTGCCGGTGGGACAGGAGTCTATGGCTACACCTTC. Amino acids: CAGGTGVYGYTF.

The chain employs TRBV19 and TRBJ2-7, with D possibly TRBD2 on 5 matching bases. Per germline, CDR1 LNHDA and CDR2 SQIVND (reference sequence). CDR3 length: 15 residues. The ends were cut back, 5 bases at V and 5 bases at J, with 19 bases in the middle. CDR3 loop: CASSPSGGAGHEQYF. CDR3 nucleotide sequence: TGTGCCAGTAGTCCGAGCGGTGGAGCTGGCCACGAGCAGTACTTC.

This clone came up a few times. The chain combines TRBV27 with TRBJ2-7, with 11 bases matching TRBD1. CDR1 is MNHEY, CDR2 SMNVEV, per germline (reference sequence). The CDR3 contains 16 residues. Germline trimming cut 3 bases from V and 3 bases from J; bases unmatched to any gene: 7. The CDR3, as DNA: TGTGCCAGCAGTTTGACCCCCGGGACAGGGGGCTACGAGCAGTACTTC. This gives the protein CASSLTPGTGGYEQYF.

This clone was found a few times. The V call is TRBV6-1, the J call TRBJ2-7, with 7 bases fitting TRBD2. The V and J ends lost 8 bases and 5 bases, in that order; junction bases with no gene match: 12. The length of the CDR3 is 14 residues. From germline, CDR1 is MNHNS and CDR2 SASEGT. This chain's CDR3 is CASGSTSAVHEQYF. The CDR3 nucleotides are TGTGCCAGCGGATCAACTAGCGCAGTCCACGAGCAGTACTTC.

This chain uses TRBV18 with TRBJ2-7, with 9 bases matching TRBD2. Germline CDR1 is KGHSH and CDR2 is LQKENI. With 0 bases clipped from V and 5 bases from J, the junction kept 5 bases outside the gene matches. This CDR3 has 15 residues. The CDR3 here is CASSPPTGGRDEQYF. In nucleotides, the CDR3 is TGTGCCAGCTCACCACCTACGGGCGGGAGGGACGAGCAGTACTTC.

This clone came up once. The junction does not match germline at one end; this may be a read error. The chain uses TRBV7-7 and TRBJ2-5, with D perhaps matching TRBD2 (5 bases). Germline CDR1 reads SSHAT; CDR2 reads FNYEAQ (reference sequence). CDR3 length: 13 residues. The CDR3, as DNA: TGTGCTAGCAGCGCGGCCGGGGAAGAGACCCAGTACTTC. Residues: CASSAAGEETQYF.

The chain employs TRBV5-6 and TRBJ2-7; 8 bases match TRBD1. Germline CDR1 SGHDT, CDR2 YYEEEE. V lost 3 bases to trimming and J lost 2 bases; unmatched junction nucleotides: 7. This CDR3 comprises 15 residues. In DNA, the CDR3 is TGTGCCAGCAGCTGGGGCAGGGGGCTCACCTACGAGCAGTACTTC. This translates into CASSWGRGLTYEQYF.

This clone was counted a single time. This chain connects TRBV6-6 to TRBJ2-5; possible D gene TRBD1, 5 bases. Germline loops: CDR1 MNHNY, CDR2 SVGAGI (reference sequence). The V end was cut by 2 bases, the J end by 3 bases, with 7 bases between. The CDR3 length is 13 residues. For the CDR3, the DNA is TGTGCCAGCAGTTACGGGGCAGAAGAGACCCAGTACTTC. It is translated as CASSYGAEETQYF.

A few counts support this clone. This CDR3 reads CASRPTGGRPTNYGYTF. The CDR3 DNA is TGTGCCAGCAGGCCAACAGGGGGAAGGCCTACTAACTATGGCTACACCTTC. The genes are TRBV28 and TRBJ1-2; 8 nucleotides align to TRBD1. V lost 6 bases and J lost 0; bases outside the gene matches: 12. This CDR3 has 17 residues. Germline-derived CDR1 and CDR2 are MDHEN and SYDVKM.

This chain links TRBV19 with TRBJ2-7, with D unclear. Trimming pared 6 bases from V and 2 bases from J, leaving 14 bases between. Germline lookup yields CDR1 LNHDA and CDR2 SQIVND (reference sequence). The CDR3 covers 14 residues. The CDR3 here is CASRKAEFPYEQYF. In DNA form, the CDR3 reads TGTGCCAGTAGAAAGGCGGAGTTTCCCTACGAGCAGTACTTC.

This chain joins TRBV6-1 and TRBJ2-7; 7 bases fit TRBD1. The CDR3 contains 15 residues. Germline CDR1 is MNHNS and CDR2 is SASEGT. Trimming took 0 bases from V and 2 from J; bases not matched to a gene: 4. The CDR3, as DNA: TGTGCCAGCAGTGAAGCGGGACAGTCCGCCTACGAGCAGTACTTC. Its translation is CASSEAGQSAYEQYF.

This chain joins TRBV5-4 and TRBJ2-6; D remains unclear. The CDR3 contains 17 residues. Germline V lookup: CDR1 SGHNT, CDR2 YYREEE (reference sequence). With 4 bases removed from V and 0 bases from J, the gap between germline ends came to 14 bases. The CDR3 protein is CASSPKPISSGANVLTF. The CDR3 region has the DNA TGTGCCAGCAGCCCGAAACCTATAAGCTCTGGGGCCAACGTCCTGACTTTC. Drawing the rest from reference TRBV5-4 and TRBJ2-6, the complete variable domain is ETGVTQSPTHLIKTRGQQVTLRCSSQSGHNTVSWYQQALGQGPQFIFQYYREEENGRGNFPPRFSGLQFPNYSSELNVNALELDDSALYLCASSPKPISSGANVLTFGAGSRLTVL.

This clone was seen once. The CDR3 spells CSASLRLGYTF. In DNA form, the CDR3 reads TGCAGTGCTAGTCTGAGGTTAGGCTACACCTTC. The rearrangement joins TRBV20-1 to TRBJ1-2; D unresolved. Trimming stripped 3 bases from V and 8 bases from J, with 10 bases between. Germline V gene lookup returns CDR1 DFQATT and CDR2 SNEGSKA (reference sequence). The length of the CDR3 is 11 residues.

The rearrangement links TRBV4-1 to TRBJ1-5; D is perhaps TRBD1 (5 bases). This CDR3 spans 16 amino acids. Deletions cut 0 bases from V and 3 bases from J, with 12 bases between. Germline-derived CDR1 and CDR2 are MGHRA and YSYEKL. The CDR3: CASSQEGVGFNQPQHF. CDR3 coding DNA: TGCGCCAGCAGCCAAGAAGGGGTGGGATTCAATCAGCCCCAGCATTTT.

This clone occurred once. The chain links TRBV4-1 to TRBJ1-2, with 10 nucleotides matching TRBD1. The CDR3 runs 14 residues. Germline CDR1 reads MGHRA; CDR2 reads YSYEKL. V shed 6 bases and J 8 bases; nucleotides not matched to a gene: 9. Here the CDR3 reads CASSQGTGATGYTF. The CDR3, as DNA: TGCGCCAGCAGTCAGGGGACAGGGGCAACAGGCTACACCTTC.